What follows are 13 T cell receptor beta chains derived from one specimen sequenced in a study of yellow fever vaccine responses in identical twins. TCRdb used MiXCR to reprocess the RT-PCR reads, holding one entry per CDR3 protein. This table holds 30,000 to 35,000 distinct CDR3 sequences, less than 70% found once. Sequencing was performed on T cells from blood (PBMCs), unsorted or a sorted subset (not recorded which), taken before or after yellow fever vaccination (not recorded which). The receptors originated from a woman between 18 and 29 years old who received the yellow fever vaccine.

Here the CDR3 reads CGAIENIQYF. CDR3 sequence (DNA): TGCGGAGCAATAGAAAACATTCAGTACTTC. This chain joins TRBV20-1 and TRBJ2-4; D uncertain. Germline lookup yields CDR1 DFQATT and CDR2 SNEGSKA (reference sequence). The CDR3 is 10 amino acids.

This clonotype occurred a few times. The genes are TRBV15 and TRBJ1-2; D unclear. The CDR3 extends over 14 amino acids. Trimming shortened V by 0 bases and J by 4 bases, and 9 bases separated the two germline ends. Germline V gives CDR1 LNHNV, CDR2 YYDKDF (reference sequence). The CDR3 DNA sequence: TGTGCCACCAGCAGAGATGCGGGTTCCTATGGCTACACCTTC. Its protein is CATSRDAGSYGYTF. Variable domain in full (rest from reference TRBV15 and TRBJ1-2): DAMVIQNPRYQVTQFGKPVTLSCSQTLNHNVMYWYQQKSSQAPKLLFHYYDKDFNNEADTPDNFQSRRPNTSFCFLDIRSPGLGDTAMYLCATSRDAGSYGYTFGSGTRLTVV.

This clonotype was observed a few times. The V call is TRBV5-4, the J call TRBJ1-1; no firm D call. Between the trimmed V and J ends, which lost 0 bases and 0 bases, there was a span of 9 bases. The CDR3 sequence is 15 residues long. Germline CDR1 and CDR2: SGHNT and YYREEE (reference sequence). In DNA form, the CDR3 reads TGTGCCAGCAGCTTGGATGGATCTATGAACACTGAAGCTTTCTTT. This translates into CASSLDGSMNTEAFF. The full variable domain, completed using reference TRBV5-4 and TRBJ1-1, is ETGVTQSPTHLIKTRGQQVTLRCSSQSGHNTVSWYQQALGQGPQFIFQYYREEENGRGNFPPRFSGLQFPNYSSELNVNALELDDSALYLCASSLDGSMNTEAFFGQGTRLTVV.

This clonotype appeared a few times. CDR3 DNA sequence: TGCAGTGCTGAACTAGCGGGTGACTACGAGCAGTACTTC. As protein: CSAELAGDYEQYF. This chain links TRBV20-1 with TRBJ2-7, with 9 positions matching TRBD2. CDR1 DFQATT and CDR2 SNEGSKA come from the germline V gene (reference sequence). The CDR3 is made up of 13 amino acids. Germline trimming cut 5 bases from V and 3 bases from J; bases unmatched to any gene: 5.

CDR3 bases: TGCGCCAGCAGCCAGCATACAGGGATCAATCAGCCCCAGCATTTT. This translates into CASSQHTGINQPQHF. The chain links TRBV4-1 to TRBJ1-5; TRBD1 is a possible D gene (6 bases). The CDR3 is 15 residues long. Germline values: CDR1 MGHRA, CDR2 YSYEKL. Trimming left V 3 bases short and J 3 bases short, with 12 bases between.

This chain connects TRBV12-3 or TRBV12-4 to TRBJ1-1, with 10 positions matching TRBD1. V lost 7 bases to trimming and J lost 7 bases; unmatched junction nucleotides: 6. CDR3 length: 13 amino acids. CDR3 DNA: TGTGCCAGCACTACCGACAGGGGGCTTGAAGCTTTCTTT. It specifies CASTTDRGLEAFF.

This clonotype occurred a few times. V and J are TRBV10-3 and TRBJ2-3; TRBD1 matches at 12 bases. This CDR3 is built from 16 residues. The V segment lost 4 bases and the J segment 5 bases; nucleotides outside the gene matches: 7. CDR1 and CDR2 (germline): ENHRY, SYGVKD. CDR3 region: CAISGRDRGRQDTQYF. Here the CDR3 DNA reads TGTGCCATCAGTGGAAGGGACAGGGGGCGTCAAGATACGCAGTATTTT.

This chain joins TRBV11-3 and TRBJ1-4, with 7 bases aligning to TRBD1. Germline loops: CDR1 SGHNT, CDR2 YENEEA. V lost 1 base to trimming and J lost 5 bases; unmatched junction nucleotides: 7. This CDR3 has 16 amino acids. The CDR3 sequence is CASSLAFAGGNEKLFF. In DNA form, the CDR3 reads TGTGCCAGCAGCTTAGCCTTCGCAGGGGGAAATGAAAAACTGTTTTTT.

This clonotype was observed a few times. V gene TRBV29-1 combines with J gene TRBJ1-2; tentatively, D is TRBD1 (5 bases). V lost 6 bases and J 8 bases, leaving 25 bases between the germline ends. Looked up from germline, CDR1 is SQVTM and CDR2 is ANQGSEA. This CDR3 spans 15 amino acids. CDR3: CSVSPHLRVGEGYTF. In DNA, the CDR3 is TGCAGCGTCTCCCCTCACCTCCGAGTGGGGGAGGGCTACACCTTC.

V and J are TRBV29-1 and TRBJ2-7; 7 positions agree with TRBD1. Germline CDR1 and CDR2: SQVTM and ANQGSEA. The trim removed 6 bases at V and 3 bases at J, leaving 8 bases unmatched. The CDR3 is made up of 13 amino acids. The CDR3 region is CSVTGQVYYEQYF. In nucleotides, the CDR3 is TGCAGCGTGACCGGACAGGTCTACTACGAGCAGTACTTC.

The chain uses TRBV14 and TRBJ2-3; D not certain. Between the trimmed V and J ends, which lost 7 bases and 1 base, there was a span of 12 bases. Germline V CDR1 and CDR2: SGHDN, FVKESK. This CDR3 contains 14 residues. The CDR3 reads CASKSIAGTDTQYF. Written as DNA, the CDR3 is TGTGCCAGCAAATCCATCGCGGGCACAGATACGCAGTATTTT.

This clonotype turned up a few times. The genes are TRBV3-1 and TRBJ1-1; TRBD1 matches 10 bases. The ends lost 8 bases at V and 7 bases at J; junction bases unmatched: 7. Germline lookup yields CDR1 LGHDT and CDR2 YNNKEL (reference sequence). The CDR3 is made up of 13 amino acids. In nucleotides, the CDR3 is TGTGCCAGCTGTGGGACAGGGGTTGTTGAAGCTTTCTTT. This sequence encodes CASCGTGVVEAFF.

This clonotype was counted between two and nine times. CDR3 residues: CASKTASTDTQYF. CDR3 DNA sequence: TGTGCCAGTAAAACAGCTAGCACAGATACGCAGTATTTT. This sequence joins TRBV19 and TRBJ2-3; D not resolved. The V end lost 7 bases, the J end lost 0 bases, and 8 bases lay between the germline ends. CDR3 length: 13 residues. Germline V lookup: CDR1 LNHDA, CDR2 SQIVND (reference sequence).